The rows below give T cell receptor beta chains drawn from one sample of a study of T cells in Graves' hyperthyroidism and ophthalmopathy. TCRdb itself ran the multiplex PCR reads through MiXCR, one entry per CDR3 protein. The sample lists around 520,000 distinct CDR3 sequences, around 24% occurring once. Sequencing input: blood. The receptor source for this set is a woman between 25 and 40 years old with Graves' ophthalmopathy. The CDR3 runs from the conserved cysteine through the conserved F or W.

TRBV6-5	12	CASSYPEETQYF
TRBV4-2	15	CASSQEWTQEYGYTF
TRBV6-2/TRBV6-3	14	CASSQRGQAYEQYF
TRBV5-1	16	CASSLAIGVRSETQYF
TRBV11-2	16	CASSLSGGATGETQYF
TRBV20-1	17	CSAHSGLAGGEGYEQYF
TRBV29-1	14	CSVEARDNSYEQYF
TRBV7-3	14	CASSLAHRTDTQYF
TRBV11-2	13	CASTPWGGNGYTF
TRBV19	14	CASSIGGAGTEAFF
TRBV12-3/TRBV12-4	13	CASRPYNFPEAFF
TRBV5-1	12	CASSPQGDIQYF
TRBV12-3/TRBV12-4	13	CASSFGGEQPQHF
TRBV18	16	CASSYDGWGGANVLTF
TRBV7-9	14	CASRLGAGPTEAFF
TRBV12-3/TRBV12-4	13	CASSEQSNSPLHF
TRBV6-2/TRBV6-3	14	CASKGGLREGEAFF
TRBV20-1	15	CSARETGGSNQPQHF
TRBV6-1	10	CASSKDTQYF
TRBV30	13	CACGTTGNQPQHF